This T cell receptor (beta chain) was found in a study of regulatory T cells in long-lasting Graves disease. Regarding time point: newly diagnosed GD, antithyroid drugs for less than 3 months. Following extraction of RNA from PBMCs, that RNA was used to make the TCR library. This clonotype was picked up many times. In germline, CDR1 is MNHNS, CDR2 SASEGT. V lost 6 bases and J 4 bases, leaving 15 bases between the germline ends. This CDR3 is built from 14 residues. In building TCR beta libraries, iRepertoire HTBI primers were used together with Arm-PCR of CDR3 regions. TCRdb fed the multiplex PCR reads into MiXCR, producing one record per CDR3 protein. The sample lists around 250,000 distinct CDR3 sequences, roughly 18% occurring once. Separately, the same data were catalogued under a study of T cells in Graves' hyperthyroidism and ophthalmopathy.

The TCR comes from a woman in her thirties with Graves disease. The chain recombines TRBV6-1 with TRBJ1-2; D uncertain. The input for sequencing was peripheral blood mononuclear cells (PBMCs), taken at new diagnosis, from a patient treated with antithyroid drugs. The CDR3 sequence is CASRLRVAFYGYTF. The CDR3 DNA reads as TGTGCCAGCAGATTGAGGGTGGCTTTCTATGGCTACACCTTC.